The TCR beta chain described here comes from a study of CD8 T cells in ankylosing spondylitis. There are 15 residues in the CDR3. Germline V lookup: CDR1 SGDLS, CDR2 YYNGEE. V lost 3 bases and J 0 bases, leaving 11 bases between the germline ends. Whole-study findings and limits: A motif in TCR beta, a set of roughly eight highly homologous variants, appeared characteristic of ankylosing spondylitis blood. Researchers reportedly found disease-linked clones significantly enriched in matched ankylosing spondylitis synovial fluid.

With respect to this clonotype: What it binds is unknown.

One entry per CDR3 protein, called by TCRdb with MiXCR from the 5' RACE reads. The table shows about 540,000 distinct CDR3 sequences, with approximately 12% occurring only once. This receptor was taken from a male donor with ankylosing spondylitis. The sequencing sample was made of blood, either unsorted or a sorted T cell fraction (not recorded which). The chain combines TRBV9 with TRBJ2-3; D possibly corresponds to TRBD2 (5 bases). This chain's CDR3 is CASSAGLYSTDTQYF. Here the CDR3 DNA reads TGTGCCAGCAGCGCCGGACTGTATAGCACAGATACGCAGTATTTT.